This passage covers 18 T cell receptor beta chains from one sample sequenced in a study of CD8 T cells in ankylosing spondylitis. General study results and limits: One TCR beta motif, made up of about 8 highly homologous variants, appeared characteristic of ankylosing spondylitis blood.

These receptors lack a known antigen. TCRdb passed the 5' RACE reads through MiXCR, listing each CDR3 protein once. The sample lists 500,000 to 550,000 distinct CDR3 sequences, more than 9.5% occurring once. The source material was blood, either unsorted or a sorted T cell fraction (not recorded which). Every receptor here comes from a male donor with ankylosing spondylitis.

This clonotype was picked up a small number of times. The CDR3 spells CASSLVRESSRRNEQFF. The CDR3 DNA reads TGCGCCAGCAGCTTGGTCCGGGAATCGAGCCGAAGGAATGAGCAGTTCTTC. The chain couples TRBV5-1 to TRBJ2-1, with a weak D call TRBD2 (5 bases). CDR1 SGHRS and CDR2 YFSETQ come from the germline V gene. This CDR3 has 17 amino acids. Trimming took 0 bases from V and 7 from J, leaving 20 bases between them. The full variable domain, completed using reference TRBV5-1 and TRBJ2-1, is KAGVTQTPRYLIKTRGQQVTLSCSPISGHRSVSWYQQTPGQGLQFLFEYFSETQRNKGNFPGRFSGRQFSNSRSEMNVSTLELGDSALYLCASSLVRESSRRNEQFFGPGTRLTVL.

The J gene is TRBJ2-2, the V gene TRBV27; maybe TRBD1 (6 bases). V shed 8 bases and J shed 4 bases, with 11 bases lying between them. The length of the CDR3 is 13 residues. The V gene's germline CDR1 is MNHEY and CDR2 SMNVEV (reference sequence). In DNA form, the CDR3 reads TGTGCCAGCTGCCCCAGGGGCACCGGGGAGCTGTTTTTT. Translated: CASCPRGTGELFF.

This clonotype came up a few times. The V and J genes are TRBV7-9 and TRBJ2-2; D gene uncertain. The CDR3 covers 15 residues. Trimming left V 5 bases short and J 6 bases short, with 16 bases between. CDR1 and CDR2 (germline): SEHNR, FQNEAQ (reference sequence). CDR3: CASSPIRARSGELFF. The CDR3 DNA reads as TGTGCCAGCAGCCCAATTAGGGCGAGGTCCGGGGAGCTGTTTTTT.

This sequence joins TRBV20-1 and TRBJ2-5; TRBD1 or TRBD2 may be the D gene (6 bases each). V was shortened by 5 bases and J by 2 bases, with 12 bases between the two germline ends. This CDR3 has 13 amino acids. The germline gives CDR1 DFQATT, CDR2 SNEGSKA (reference sequence). Here the CDR3 DNA reads TGCAGTGCTGGGGGGCGGGCACAAGAGACCCAGTACTTC. This sequence encodes CSAGGRAQETQYF.

A few counts support this clonotype. The rearrangement uses TRBV27 and TRBJ2-7, with D perhaps matching TRBD1 or TRBD2 (5 bases each). The V gene's germline CDR1 is MNHEY and CDR2 SMNVEV (reference sequence). The V end lost 2 bases, the J end lost 5 bases, and 13 bases lay between the germline ends. The CDR3 runs 14 residues. The CDR3 here is CASSLLGVSDEQYF. DNA for the CDR3: TGTGCCAGCAGTTTACTGGGGGTTAGTGACGAGCAGTACTTC.

This clonotype was detected only a few times. The V gene is TRBV2, the J gene TRBJ2-7; 9 positions match TRBD1. J gave up 4 bases and V 7 bases, and 5 bases lay outside the gene matches. There are 13 residues in the CDR3. Germline loops: CDR1 SNHLY, CDR2 FYNNEI. The CDR3 region has the DNA TGTGCCAGCACAAGGGACAGGGAATACGAGCAGTACTTC. It translates to CASTRDREYEQYF.

The V and J genes are TRBV20-1 and TRBJ2-1, with TRBD2 matching over 7 bases. The V gene end was trimmed by 6 bases and the J gene end by 7 bases; junction bases not matched to a gene: 12. There are 14 residues in the CDR3. The germline V gene encodes CDR1 DFQATT and CDR2 SNEGSKA (reference sequence). The CDR3, as DNA: TGCAGTGCCGGCGGGGCTAGCGGAGAGAATGAGCAGTTCTTC. It encodes CSAGGASGENEQFF.

This clonotype was found a few times. The chain couples TRBV5-6 to TRBJ1-2, with D unclear. Germline-derived CDR1 and CDR2 are SGHDT and YYEEEE. V lost 0 bases to trimming and J lost 4 bases, with 16 bases between them. CDR3 length: 16 residues. This CDR3 reads CASSLGSYAPPYGYTF. CDR3 coding DNA: TGTGCCAGCAGCTTGGGATCCTATGCACCTCCCTATGGCTACACCTTC.

This clonotype was detected a few times. CDR3 sequence reads: CASSQDRNINYGYTF. As DNA, the CDR3 is TGTGCCAGCAGCCAAGATAGGAACATCAACTATGGCTACACCTTC. V and J are TRBV14 and TRBJ1-2; D not certain. Deletions cut 0 bases from V and 2 bases from J, with 10 bases between. This CDR3 spans 15 amino acids. Germline CDR1 reads SGHDN; CDR2 reads FVKESK.

This clonotype has at least ten counts. This sequence joins TRBV27 and TRBJ2-2, with a weak D call TRBD1 (6 bases). Germline V gene data show CDR1 as MNHEY and CDR2 as SMNVEV (reference sequence). The germline V and J ends were trimmed by 6 bases and 7 bases, with 21 bases remaining between them. There are 16 residues in the CDR3. CDR3 nucleotide sequence: TGTGCCAGCAGATCAGCGACAGGCGATTACAGCGGGGAGCTGTTTTTT. Translated: CASRSATGDYSGELFF.

The table lists this clonotype with many counts. The chain has TRBV15 and TRBJ2-7; D is undetermined. The V end was cut by 1 base, the J end by 2 bases, with 6 bases between. Germline CDR1 is LNHNV and CDR2 is YYDKDF (reference sequence). This CDR3 is built from 13 residues. This CDR3 is CATSRGNTYEQYF. The CDR3 nucleotides read TGTGCCACCAGCAGAGGGAATACCTACGAGCAGTACTTC.

The genes are TRBV12-3 or TRBV12-4 and TRBJ2-5; D possibly corresponds to TRBD1 (6 bases). The length of the CDR3 is 16 residues. The V end was cut by 5 bases, the J end by 5 bases, with 21 bases between. In nucleotides, the CDR3 is TGTGCCAGCAGTCGACAGGACACTTCCTACCCTGAGACCCAGTACTTC. Amino acid sequence: CASSRQDTSYPETQYF.

This clonotype was picked up many times. One end of the junction fails to match germline, which may point to a read error. The J gene is TRBJ2-1, the V gene TRBV12-3 or TRBV12-4, with 12 nucleotides matching TRBD2. CDR3 length: 15 residues. CDR3 in DNA: TGTGCCAGCAGTCTAGCGGGAGGGCCAGGCAATGAGCAGTTCTTC. Protein: CASSLAGGPGNEQFF.

This clonotype has a handful of counts. The chain has TRBV14 and TRBJ2-1; the D is unclear. This CDR3 comprises 16 residues. CDR1 SGHDN and CDR2 FVKESK come from the germline V gene. The V gene lost 0 bases and the J gene lost 5 bases, with 14 bases spanning the gap. Here the CDR3 reads CASSQDAGGPNNEQFF. In nucleotides, the CDR3 is TGTGCCAGCAGCCAAGATGCCGGCGGACCGAACAATGAGCAGTTCTTC.

This clonotype was seen only a few times. The chain uses TRBV20-1 and TRBJ2-1; D may correspond to TRBD1 or TRBD2 (5 bases each). The CDR3 is 12 amino acids. The germline V and J ends were trimmed by 6 bases and 8 bases, with 14 bases remaining between them. Germline V gives CDR1 DFQATT, CDR2 SNEGSKA (reference sequence). This CDR3 is CSASRENDEQFF. The CDR3, as DNA: TGCAGTGCCAGCAGGGAGAACGATGAGCAGTTCTTC.

V gene TRBV7-9 combines with J gene TRBJ2-2; D is ambiguous. V lost 2 bases and J lost 1, with 14 bases in between. Germline V gives CDR1 SEHNR, CDR2 FQNEAQ (reference sequence). This CDR3 is 17 amino acids long. CDR3 in DNA: TGTGCCAGCAGCTTATTATCCGGACGGAAGAACACCGGGGAGCTGTTTTTT. This encodes CASSLLSGRKNTGELFF.

This clonotype was picked up many times. The chain carries TRBV20-1 and TRBJ2-1, with TRBD2 matching over 11 bases. The ends lost 0 bases at V and 5 bases at J; junction bases unmatched: 3. The CDR3 loop spans 15 amino acids. CDR1 and CDR2 (germline): DFQATT, SNEGSKA (reference sequence). CDR3 in amino acids: CSARDISGRDNEQFF. In DNA form, the CDR3 reads TGCAGTGCTAGAGATATTAGCGGGAGGGACAATGAGCAGTTCTTC.

The rearrangement links TRBV20-1 to TRBJ2-7; TRBD2 is a possible D gene (5 bases). Trimming took off 3 bases at V and 0 bases at J, with 9 bases between the two ends. In germline, CDR1 is DFQATT, CDR2 SNEGSKA (reference sequence). This CDR3 comprises 13 residues. Here the CDR3 reads CSARGRGSYEQYF. The CDR3 DNA reads as TGCAGTGCTAGGGGCCGGGGCTCCTACGAGCAGTACTTC.